Presented here are 23 T cell receptor beta chains from one specimen sequenced in a study of blood T cell repertoires in COVID-19. The table came from immunoSEQ multiplex PCR; TCRdb's copy has only in-frame clones and leaves some out. The sample records approximately 100,000 clones, 65% to 80% being singletons. The sequencing input was peripheral blood. The receptors were sampled from a man aged 65-85 years with active or convalescent COVID-19.

The CDR3: CASTHFGGTSGNTIYF. Written as DNA, the CDR3 is TGTGCCAGCACCCACTTTGGGGGGACCTCTGGAAACACCATATATTTT. The chain recombines TRBV7-9 with TRBJ1-3, with a possible D match to TRBD1 (5 bases). CDR1 is SEHNR and CDR2 is FQNEAQ in the germline V gene (reference sequence). CDR3 length: 16 amino acids. V lost 7 bases to trimming and J lost 0 bases, with 16 bases between them.

The chain couples TRBV24-1 to TRBJ2-5; 8 nucleotides match TRBD1. This CDR3 has 15 residues. Germline loops: CDR1 KGHDR, CDR2 SFDVKD. V was clipped by 4 bases and J by 5 bases; unmatched bases: 8. The DNA for the CDR3 is TGTGCCACCAGTGAAGGGACAGGTAGTAAGGAGACCCAGTACTTC. Translating it yields CATSEGTGSKETQYF.

The chain couples TRBV30 to TRBJ2-5; maybe TRBD2 (6 bases). This CDR3 is built from 16 residues. With 0 bases removed from V and 7 bases from J, the gap between germline ends came to 21 bases. Germline assignment: CDR1 GTSNPN and CDR2 SVGIG (reference sequence). DNA of the CDR3: TGTGCCTGGAGTGTACAACCGGTACGGGACTCCAGGACCCAGTACTTC. This translates into CAWSVQPVRDSRTQYF. The full variable domain, rest sourced from reference TRBV30 and TRBJ2-5, is SQTIHQWPATLVQPVGSPLSLECTVEGTSNPNLYWYRQAAGRGLQLLFYSVGIGQISSEVPQNLSASRPQDRQFILSSKKLLLSDSGFYLCAWSVQPVRDSRTQYFGPGTRLLVL.

The V gene is TRBV7-9, the J gene TRBJ2-1, with D perhaps TRBD1 (6 bases). Germline V lookup: CDR1 SEHNR, CDR2 FQNEAQ (reference sequence). The CDR3 contains 15 residues. V lost 5 bases and J 0 bases, leaving 11 bases between the germline ends. In DNA form, the CDR3 reads TGTGCCAGCAGCCCCAGGGGCAGCTCCTACAATGAGCAGTTCTTC. Its protein product is CASSPRGSSYNEQFF. Combining the CDR3 with reference TRBV7-9 and TRBJ2-1 gives the whole variable domain DTGVSQNPRHKITKRGQNVTFRCDPISEHNRLYWYRQTLGQGPEFLTYFQNEAQLEKSRLLSDRFSAERPKGSFSTLEIQRTEQGDSAMYLCASSPRGSSYNEQFFGPGTRLTVL.

This clone has just a few counts. The chain couples TRBV19 to TRBJ1-2; D is unresolved. The germline V gene has CDR1 LNHDA and CDR2 SQIVND (reference sequence). Trimming took off 6 bases at V and 4 bases at J, with 6 bases between the two ends. The CDR3 covers 11 residues. CDR3 residues: CASSGVYGYTF. CDR3 DNA sequence: TGTGCCAGTAGCGGAGTCTATGGCTACACCTTC.

The chain employs TRBV5-5 and TRBJ2-6; TRBD2 aligns across 8 bases. This CDR3 region has 15 residues. The V segment lost 6 bases and the J segment 4 bases; nucleotides outside the gene matches: 6. Germline CDR1 reads SGHKS; CDR2 reads YYEKEE (reference sequence). The CDR3 reads CASTRAGAGANVLTF. The CDR3 nucleotides are TGTGCCAGCACCCGAGCGGGAGCCGGGGCCAACGTCCTGACTTTC.

This clone appeared a single time. The chain recombines TRBV15 with TRBJ1-3; 8 bases are shared with TRBD1. V shed 4 bases and J 8 bases; nucleotides not matched to a gene: 4. Germline V lookup: CDR1 LNHNV, CDR2 YYDKDF (reference sequence). CDR3 size: 13 residues. The CDR3 region has the DNA TGTGCCACCAGCAAAGACAGGGGACACACCATATATTTT. It specifies CATSKDRGHTIYF.

This chain connects TRBV5-6 to TRBJ1-1, with D unresolved. This CDR3 comprises 16 residues. V lost 2 bases to trimming and J lost 0 bases, with 14 bases between them. CDR1 is SGHDT and CDR2 is YYEEEE in the germline V gene. CDR3 in DNA: TGTGCCAGCAGCTTTGGACTTAATCCAATGAACACTGAAGCTTTCTTT. Translating it yields CASSFGLNPMNTEAFF.

The V call is TRBV7-9, the J call TRBJ1-6; weak D call: TRBD1 (5 bases). Deletions cut 0 bases from V and 7 bases from J, with 10 bases between. Germline assignment: CDR1 SEHNR and CDR2 FQNEAQ (reference sequence). This CDR3 comprises 15 residues. The CDR3 sequence: CASSLAEGRNSPLHF. The DNA of the CDR3 is TGTGCCAGCAGCTTAGCGGAGGGGAGGAATTCACCCCTCCACTTT.

The chain is built from TRBV7-3 and TRBJ2-1; D possibly corresponds to TRBD2 (6 bases). CDR1 is SGHTA and CDR2 is FQGTGA in the germline V gene. CDR3 size: 15 residues. V was clipped by 5 bases and J by 6 bases, with 17 bases between them. CDR3 in DNA: TGTGCCAGCAGCCCTAGAGCTAGCGACAGCAATGAGCAGTTCTTC. It codes for CASSPRASDSNEQFF.

The chain links TRBV9 to TRBJ2-3, with D tentatively TRBD2 (8 bases). The germline V gene encodes CDR1 SGDLS and CDR2 YYNGEE. V lost 4 bases to trimming and J lost 0 bases, with 15 bases between them. The CDR3 sequence is 16 residues long. The DNA for the CDR3 is TGTGCCAGCAGCCCGCGGGGGGACAGTAGCACAGATACGCAGTATTTT. Translating it yields CASSPRGDSSTDTQYF. Complete variable domain (other parts from reference TRBV9 and TRBJ2-3): DSGVTQTPKHLITATGQRVTLRCSPRSGDLSVYWYQQSLDQGLQFLIQYYNGEERAKGNILERFSAQQFPDLHSELNLSSLELGDSALYFCASSPRGDSSTDTQYFGPGTRLTVL.

The table lists this clone with a few counts. This chain connects TRBV9 to TRBJ2-2, with TRBD1 matching over 7 bases. The CDR3 spans 15 residues. From germline, CDR1 is SGDLS and CDR2 YYNGEE. Trimming cost V 0 bases and J 3 bases; bases outside gene matches: 2. CDR3 region: CASSVVGQHTGELFF. The CDR3 DNA sequence: TGTGCCAGCAGCGTAGTGGGACAGCACACCGGGGAGCTGTTTTTT.

The chain is built from TRBV3-1 (or the pseudogene TRBV3-2) and TRBJ1-2, with D uncertain. This CDR3 spans 14 amino acids. Trimming took off 5 bases at V and 6 bases at J, with 16 bases between the two ends. CDR1 is LGHDT and CDR2 is YNNKEL in the germline V gene (reference sequence). The CDR3 loop reads CASSSEGDLDGYTF. The CDR3 DNA reads as TGTGCCAGCAGCTCCGAGGGTGACTTGGATGGCTACACCTTC.

This clone was counted a few times. V gene TRBV5-6 combines with J gene TRBJ1-2; D is unresolved. V was trimmed by 0 bases and J by 1 base, leaving 7 bases between them. The CDR3 runs 14 residues. Germline loops: CDR1 SGHDT, CDR2 YYEEEE. CDR3 loop: CASSLDGYNYGYTF. CDR3 DNA: TGTGCCAGCAGCTTGGACGGTTATAACTATGGCTACACCTTC.

In DNA form, the CDR3 reads TGCGCCAGCAGCTTGGACCTTCTCAGCTCCTACAATGAGCAGTTCTTC. Protein product: CASSLDLLSSYNEQFF. The chain joins TRBV5-1 to TRBJ2-1, with D unresolved. The V end lost 0 bases, the J end lost 0 bases, and 10 bases lay between the germline ends. The CDR3 consists of 16 residues. Per germline, CDR1 SGHRS and CDR2 YFSETQ.

The CDR3 region has the DNA TGTGCCAGCAGCCGGATCCGGGACAGACATAGCAATCAGCCCCAGCATTTT. As protein: CASSRIRDRHSNQPQHF. The chain employs TRBV5-6 and TRBJ1-5, with 7 bases identical to TRBD1. Trimming took 4 bases from V and 0 from J; bases not matched to a gene: 10. Germline assignment: CDR1 SGHDT and CDR2 YYEEEE. The CDR3 extends over 17 amino acids. The variable domain in full, with the rest retrieved from reference TRBV5-6 and TRBJ1-5, is DAGVTQSPTHLIKTRGQQVTLRCSPKSGHDTVSWYQQALGQGPQFIFQYYEEEERQRGNFPDRFSGHQFPNYSSELNVNALLLGDSALYLCASSRIRDRHSNQPQHFGDGTRLSIL.

This chain joins TRBV3-1 (or the pseudogene TRBV3-2) and TRBJ1-2, with a possible D match to TRBD1 (5 bases). From germline, CDR1 is LGHDT and CDR2 YNNKEL (reference sequence). V dropped 0 bases and J dropped 6 bases, with 11 bases sitting between them. The CDR3 length is 14 residues. The CDR3 bases are TGTGCCAGCAGCCAAGACGACAGCTGGAATGGCTACACCTTC. Its translation is CASSQDDSWNGYTF.

The CDR3 DNA is TGTGCCACTGGGGAGGGGACAGGGGTCTTCTCCTGGTACGAGCAGTACTTC. It is translated as CATGEGTGVFSWYEQYF. The chain employs TRBV6-4 and TRBJ2-7; 10 bases line up with TRBD1. After removal of 10 bases from V and 4 bases from J, the junction contained 19 bases not matched to a gene. CDR1 is MRHNA and CDR2 is SNTAGT in the germline V gene. The CDR3 contains 17 residues.

The gene calls are TRBV4-1 and TRBJ1-1; D not resolved. The CDR3 spans 14 residues. V was cut by 3 bases and J by 3 bases, with 11 bases left in between. The germline CDR1 and CDR2 sequences are MGHRA and YSYEKL. The DNA of the CDR3 is TGCGCCAGCAGCCAGAGGATAGGTGACACTGAAGCTTTCTTT. This sequence encodes CASSQRIGDTEAFF.

V is TRBV2 and J is TRBJ1-1; D possibly corresponds to TRBD1 (5 bases). V lost 7 bases, J lost 0 bases, and 9 bases lay in between. CDR3 size: 13 residues. Looked up from germline, CDR1 is SNHLY and CDR2 is FYNNEI. The CDR3 loop is CASKKQVNTEAFF. The CDR3 DNA follows: TGTGCCAGCAAAAAACAGGTGAACACTGAAGCTTTCTTT.

The rearrangement links TRBV14 to TRBJ1-1; D may be TRBD1 (5 bases). This CDR3 contains 17 residues. CDR1 is SGHDN and CDR2 is FVKESK in the germline V gene. Trimming pared 3 bases from V and 5 bases from J, leaving 22 bases between. CDR3 DNA: TGTGCCAGCAGCCATAGTCAGGGTAGGGTGTTTAAGACTGAAGCTTTCTTT. Its protein product is CASSHSQGRVFKTEAFF.

The CDR3 DNA follows: TGTGCCAGTAGTATAGATGACAGAAGCGCTGGCTACACCTTC. As protein: CASSIDDRSAGYTF. The chain links TRBV19 to TRBJ1-2, with a possible D match to TRBD1 (5 bases). This CDR3 comprises 14 residues. Germline CDR1 is LNHDA and CDR2 is SQIVND (reference sequence). The V and J ends lost 0 bases and 7 bases respectively, with 12 bases between them.

This clone was detected only once. The CDR3 region is CASAWGRANQPQHF. In nucleotides, the CDR3 is TGTGCCAGCGCGTGGGGGAGGGCAAATCAGCCCCAGCATTTT. This chain connects TRBV6-5 to TRBJ1-5; TRBD1 might be the D (5 bases). Trimming left V 8 bases short and J 4 bases short, with 15 bases between. Germline lookup yields CDR1 MNHEY and CDR2 SVGAGI. The CDR3 sequence is 14 residues long.